What follows are 27 T cell receptor beta chains derived from one specimen sequenced in a study of cytomegalovirus exposure and HLA in healthy donors (dated by TCRdb to the late 2010s). Library method: the immunoSEQ multiplex PCR assay. For the multiplex PCR, a mixture combining 60 forward primers for TCR Vbeta segments and 13 reverse primers for TCR Jbeta segments was used. What TCRdb holds here is the immuneACCESS table cut down to in-frame rearrangements. Part of the clones is not present; checked against another copy, under half of the missing clones reflect an unresolved V gene, and the others are unexplained. Within this sample are roughly 200,000 clones, with about 80% of them counted one time only. In total, the top ten clones hold 0.69% of the sample. Sequenced: PBMCs. Source of these receptors: a middle-aged woman in good health and CMV-seronegative.

The gene calls are TRBV7-9 and TRBJ2-1, with D maybe TRBD2 (7 bases). CDR3 size: 15 residues. Germline CDR1 and CDR2: SEHNR and FQNEAQ (reference sequence). The CDR3 DNA reads TGTTCCTGCTCGAGGGGGGGGCCCTCGGGAGGAGCTCGGTTCTTC. Its translation: CSCSRGGPSGGARFF.

The V call is TRBV6-6, the J call TRBJ2-2; D is perhaps TRBD2 (5 bases). Deletions cut 5 bases from V and 4 bases from J, with 8 bases between. The CDR3 runs to 13 residues. Looked up from germline, CDR1 is MNHNY and CDR2 is SVGAGI (reference sequence). The CDR3, as DNA: TGTGCCAGCAGTACGGGGAGCACCGGGGAGCTGTTTTTT. It yields the protein CASSTGSTGELFF.

This clone turned up a few times. The chain has TRBV25-1 and TRBJ2-7; 8 bases align to TRBD2. This CDR3 spans 15 amino acids. Trimming took 0 bases from V and 5 from J; bases not matched to a gene: 6. Germline V CDR1 and CDR2: MGHDK, SYGVNS. The CDR3 protein is CASSEYESAGDEQYF. In DNA form, the CDR3 reads TGTGCCAGCAGTGAATACGAGTCAGCGGGGGACGAGCAGTACTTC.

The DNA for the CDR3 is TGTGCCAGCAGCTCGGGGACTATTAGCAGGTCGGATACGCAGTATTTT. It codes for CASSSGTISRSDTQYF. This sequence joins TRBV9 and TRBJ2-3; 7 positions agree with TRBD2. Trimming at V came to 4 bases and at J to 6 bases, leaving 14 bases not matched to a gene. The CDR3 has 16 residues. Germline V CDR1 and CDR2: SGDLS, YYNGEE.

V is TRBV11-3 and J is TRBJ2-7; TRBD2 aligns across 7 bases. The CDR3 consists of 16 residues. V shed 5 bases and J 6 bases; nucleotides not matched to a gene: 16. Germline CDR1 SGHNT, CDR2 YENEEA. The CDR3 DNA reads as TGTGCCAGCAGCCACTCCCCCTGGACTAGTTCTGTCGAGCAGTACTTC. This sequence encodes CASSHSPWTSSVEQYF.

This clone was found a few times. The chain joins TRBV5-1 to TRBJ2-6, with 7 bases identical to TRBD1. Germline CDR1 reads SGHRS; CDR2 reads YFSETQ. CDR3 size: 16 residues. J lost 4 bases, V lost 2 bases, and 6 bases had no gene match. CDR3 nucleotides: TGCGCCAGCAGCTTTACAGGGGTTCGGGGGGCCAACGTCCTGACTTTC. Translation: CASSFTGVRGANVLTF.

This clone was seen only a few times. V and J are TRBV5-4 and TRBJ1-4; no clear D gene. Trimming cost V 0 bases and J 8 bases, with 11 bases left between them. There are 14 residues in the CDR3. Germline V gene data show CDR1 as SGHNT and CDR2 as YYREEE (reference sequence). CDR3 loop: CASSLDGDEEKLFF. CDR3 coding DNA: TGTGCCAGCAGCTTGGACGGGGATGAGGAAAAACTGTTTTTT.

This clone came up a few times. The chain employs TRBV7-9 and TRBJ2-7, with TRBD1 matching 9 bases. V gave up 5 bases and J gave up 3 bases; unmatched junction bases: 14. Germline CDR1 reads SEHNR; CDR2 reads FQNEAQ (reference sequence). This CDR3 spans 17 amino acids. DNA for the CDR3: TGTGCCAGCAGCCCAAACCGACTAGGGACAGGGAGCTACGAGCAGTACTTC. The encoded protein is CASSPNRLGTGSYEQYF.

The V and J genes are TRBV6-6 and TRBJ2-5; a possible D gene is TRBD1 (5 bases). The CDR3 is 14 amino acids. Germline CDR1 and CDR2: MNHNY and SVGAGI (reference sequence). Trimming took 6 bases from V and 2 from J, leaving 13 bases between them. The CDR3 sequence: CASRQSTGQETQYF. In DNA, the CDR3 is TGTGCCAGCAGACAAAGTACAGGTCAAGAGACCCAGTACTTC.

This rearrangement joins TRBV5-1 to TRBJ2-7, with 8 positions matching TRBD1. Trimming at V came to 4 bases and at J to 3 bases, leaving 3 bases not matched to a gene. CDR1 and CDR2 from the germline V gene are SGHRS and YFSETQ. This CDR3 spans 13 amino acids. CDR3 DNA sequence: TGCGCCAGCAGCGGGACAGGAAACTACGAGCAGTACTTC. Encoded protein: CASSGTGNYEQYF. Full variable domain (remainder filled in from reference TRBV5-1 and TRBJ2-7): KAGVTQTPRYLIKTRGQQVTLSCSPISGHRSVSWYQQTPGQGLQFLFEYFSETQRNKGNFPGRFSGRQFSNSRSEMNVSTLELGDSALYLCASSGTGNYEQYFGPGTRLTVT.

J is TRBJ1-1 and V is TRBV6-6, with D unresolved. Trimming took 6 bases from V and 0 from J, leaving 2 bases between them. Looked up from germline, CDR1 is MNHNY and CDR2 is SVGAGI (reference sequence). This CDR3 comprises 11 residues. The CDR3 nucleotides are TGTGCCAGCAGCGTGAACACTGAAGCTTTCTTT. Translating gives CASSVNTEAFF.

This chain links TRBV25-1 with TRBJ2-7; TRBD1 matches 9 bases. The CDR3 spans 15 residues. Germline V gene data show CDR1 as MGHDK and CDR2 as SYGVNS. V shed 5 bases, J shed 0 bases, and the junction held 5 bases outside the gene matches. The CDR3 protein is CASSRRTGVSYEQYF. CDR3 coding DNA: TGTGCCAGCAGTCGCCGGACAGGGGTCTCCTACGAGCAGTACTTC.

This chain links TRBV7-6 with TRBJ2-4; 8 nucleotides agree with TRBD1. The length of the CDR3 is 15 residues. V gave up 2 bases and J gave up 8 bases; unmatched junction bases: 8. CDR1 is SGHVS, CDR2 FNYEAQ, per germline. The CDR3 bases are TGTGCCAGCAGCTTAACCCCAGACAGGGGTGACATTCAGTACTTC. Residues: CASSLTPDRGDIQYF.

The chain has TRBV7-2 and TRBJ1-1; 7 positions match TRBD1. Trimming removed 1 base from V and 7 bases from J; junction bases left unmatched: 12. The CDR3 is made up of 16 amino acids. CDR1 is SGHTA, CDR2 FQGNSA, per germline. This CDR3 is CASSLGDSSLKGEAFF. The CDR3 bases are TGTGCCAGCAGCTTAGGGGACAGCTCATTGAAGGGTGAAGCTTTCTTT. Full variable domain (missing parts from reference TRBV7-2 and TRBJ1-1): GAGVSQSPSNKVTEKGKDVELRCDPISGHTALYWYRQSLGQGLEFLIYFQGNSAPDKSGLPSDRFSAERTGGSVSTLTIQRTQQEDSAVYLCASSLGDSSLKGEAFFGQGTRLTVV.

J is TRBJ1-2 and V is TRBV2, with TRBD1 matching over 10 bases. The CDR3 is made up of 12 amino acids. J gave up 7 bases and V 6 bases, and 2 bases lay outside the gene matches. Germline V lookup: CDR1 SNHLY, CDR2 FYNNEI. CDR3 amino acids: CASRTGGGGYTF. Written as DNA, the CDR3 is TGTGCCAGCAGGACAGGGGGCGGTGGCTACACCTTC.

The gene calls are TRBV29-1 and TRBJ2-7, with TRBD1 as a possible D gene (6 bases). The CDR3 has 12 amino acids. Germline V gene sequence: CDR1 SQVTM, CDR2 ANQGSEA. The V and J ends lost 6 bases and 5 bases respectively, with 14 bases between them. This CDR3 is CSVATGFNEQYF. CDR3 coding DNA: TGCAGCGTGGCAACAGGGTTCAACGAGCAGTACTTC.

The gene calls are TRBV7-8 and TRBJ2-5; 13 bases are a match to TRBD2. V shed 5 bases, J shed 5 bases, and the junction held 8 bases outside the gene matches. The CDR3 is made up of 16 amino acids. CDR1 is SGHVS, CDR2 FQNEAQ, per germline. This CDR3 is CASSIILAGGPETQYF. DNA for the CDR3: TGTGCCAGCAGCATAATACTAGCGGGAGGGCCGGAGACCCAGTACTTC.

This chain connects TRBV6-5 to TRBJ1-2; 9 positions match TRBD1. Looked up from germline, CDR1 is MNHEY and CDR2 is SVGAGI. V shed 7 bases and J 4 bases; nucleotides not matched to a gene: 10. CDR3 length: 15 residues. DNA of the CDR3: TGTGCCAGCACCACAGGGACAGGGACCCTCTATGGCTACACCTTC. Its protein product is CASTTGTGTLYGYTF.

The rearrangement joins TRBV5-6 to TRBJ1-4; 8 positions match TRBD1. This CDR3 spans 14 amino acids. The trim removed 3 bases at V and 2 bases at J, leaving 0 bases unmatched. Germline V CDR1 and CDR2: SGHDT, YYEEEE. CDR3 protein: CASSWDRTNEKLFF. The DNA of the CDR3 is TGTGCCAGCAGCTGGGACAGGACTAATGAAAAACTGTTTTTT.

This chain links TRBV6-1 with TRBJ2-2; 9 bases agree with TRBD1. The CDR3 has 16 residues. The V gene end was trimmed by 4 bases and the J gene end by 5 bases; junction bases not matched to a gene: 8. Germline CDR1 and CDR2: MNHNS and SASEGT. CDR3 protein: CASSGSGTGRTGELFF. CDR3 nucleotides: TGTGCCAGCAGTGGATCCGGGACAGGGAGGACCGGGGAGCTGTTTTTT.

The chain carries TRBV6-1 and TRBJ1-2; tentative D call: TRBD1 (5 bases). The CDR3 consists of 13 residues. Germline V CDR1 and CDR2: MNHNS, SASEGT. Trimming removed 9 bases at V and 1 base at J, with 12 bases between. CDR3 protein: CASIVQGNYGYTF. CDR3 in DNA: TGTGCCAGTATTGTTCAGGGTAACTATGGCTACACCTTC.

This chain links TRBV27 with TRBJ1-1, with 9 positions matching TRBD1. J lost 0 bases, V lost 3 bases, and 2 bases had no gene match. Germline V lookup: CDR1 MNHEY, CDR2 SMNVEV (reference sequence). There are 15 residues in the CDR3. The CDR3 reads CASSFRTGVNTEAFF. For the CDR3, the DNA is TGTGCCAGCAGTTTCCGGACAGGGGTGAACACTGAAGCTTTCTTT.

This chain uses TRBV4-1 with TRBJ2-1, with TRBD2 matching over 11 bases. V gave up 0 bases and J gave up 0 bases; unmatched junction bases: 10. The germline V gene has CDR1 MGHRA and CDR2 YSYEKL. The CDR3 sequence is 20 residues long. Written as DNA, the CDR3 is TGCGCCAGCAGCCAAGATCCTACTAGCGGGGGTATAAGCTCCTACAATGAGCAGTTCTTC. Residues: CASSQDPTSGGISSYNEQFF.

The rearrangement links TRBV5-8 to TRBJ2-3, with 7 bases lining up with TRBD1. The CDR3 is 14 residues long. CDR1 and CDR2 (germline): SGHTS, YDEGEE. V was clipped by 7 bases and J by 8 bases; unmatched bases: 13. CDR3 region: CASSGNRGEGTQYF. The DNA of the CDR3 is TGTGCCAGCTCGGGGAACAGGGGAGAGGGTACGCAGTATTTT.

This clone was seen ten or more times. This sequence joins TRBV14 and TRBJ1-2; no clear D. The CDR3 length is 14 residues. V was cut by 4 bases and J by 2 bases, with 11 bases left in between. Germline V lookup: CDR1 SGHDN, CDR2 FVKESK. CDR3 region: CASSPQILNYGYTF. CDR3 coding DNA: TGTGCCAGCAGCCCCCAGATCCTGAACTATGGCTACACCTTC.

The chain combines TRBV19 with TRBJ1-1; D not resolved. Germline V gene sequence: CDR1 LNHDA, CDR2 SQIVND (reference sequence). V lost 4 bases, J lost 0 bases, and 9 bases lay in between. CDR3 length equals 14 residues. CDR3 coding DNA: TGTGCCAGTAGTACTCCGTATTTGAACACTGAAGCTTTCTTT. Translation gives CASSTPYLNTEAFF.

This chain joins TRBV27 and TRBJ2-2, with 8 nucleotides matching TRBD2. The J segment lost 4 bases and the V segment lost 0 bases, leaving 4 bases of the junction unmatched. The CDR3 runs to 16 residues. Germline loops: CDR1 MNHEY, CDR2 SMNVEV (reference sequence). CDR3: CASSLSTSGPTGELFF. Written as DNA, the CDR3 is TGTGCCAGCAGTTTATCCACTAGCGGACCCACCGGGGAGCTGTTTTTT.